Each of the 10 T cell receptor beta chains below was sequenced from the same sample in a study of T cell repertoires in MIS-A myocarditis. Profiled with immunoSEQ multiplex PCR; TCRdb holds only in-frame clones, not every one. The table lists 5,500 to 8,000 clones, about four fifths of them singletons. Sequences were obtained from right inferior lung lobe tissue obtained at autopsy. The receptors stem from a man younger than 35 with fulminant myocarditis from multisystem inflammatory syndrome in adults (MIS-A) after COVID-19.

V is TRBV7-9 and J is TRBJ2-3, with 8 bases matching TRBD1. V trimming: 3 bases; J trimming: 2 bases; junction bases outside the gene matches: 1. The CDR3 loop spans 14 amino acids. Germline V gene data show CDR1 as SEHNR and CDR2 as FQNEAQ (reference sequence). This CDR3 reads CASSLDRATDTQYF. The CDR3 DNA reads TGTGCCAGCAGCTTGGACAGGGCCACAGATACGCAGTATTTT.

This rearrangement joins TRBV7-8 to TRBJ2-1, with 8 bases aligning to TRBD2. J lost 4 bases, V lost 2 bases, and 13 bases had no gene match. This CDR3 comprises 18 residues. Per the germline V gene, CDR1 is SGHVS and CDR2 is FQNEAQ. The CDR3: CASSLRYSYSGAYNEQFF. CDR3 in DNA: TGTGCCAGCAGCTTACGATATTCCTATAGCGGGGCATACAATGAGCAGTTCTTC.

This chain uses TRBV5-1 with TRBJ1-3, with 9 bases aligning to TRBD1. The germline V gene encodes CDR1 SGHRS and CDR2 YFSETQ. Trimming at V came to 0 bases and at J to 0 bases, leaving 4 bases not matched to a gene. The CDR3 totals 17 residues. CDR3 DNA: TGCGCCAGCAGCTTGGTGGGGACAGGGAACTCTGGAAACACCATATATTTT. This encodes CASSLVGTGNSGNTIYF.

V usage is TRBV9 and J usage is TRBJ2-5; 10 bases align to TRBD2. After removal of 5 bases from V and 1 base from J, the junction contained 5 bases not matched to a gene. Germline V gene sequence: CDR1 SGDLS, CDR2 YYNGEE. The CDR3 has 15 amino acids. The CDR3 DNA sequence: TGTGCCAGCAGTCCTATAGCGGGAGGCCAAGAGACCCAGTACTTC. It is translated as CASSPIAGGQETQYF.

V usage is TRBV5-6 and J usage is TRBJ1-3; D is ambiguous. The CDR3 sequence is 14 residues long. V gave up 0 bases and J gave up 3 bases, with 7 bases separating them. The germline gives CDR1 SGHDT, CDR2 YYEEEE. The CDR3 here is CASSLGGYGNTIYF. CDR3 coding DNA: TGTGCCAGCAGCTTGGGAGGGTATGGAAACACCATATATTTT.

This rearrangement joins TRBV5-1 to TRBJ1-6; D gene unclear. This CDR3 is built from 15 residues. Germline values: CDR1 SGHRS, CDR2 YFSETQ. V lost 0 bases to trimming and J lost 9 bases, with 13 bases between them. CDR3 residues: CASSLVGGEGSPLHF. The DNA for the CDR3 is TGCGCCAGCAGCTTGGTCGGCGGAGAAGGTTCACCCCTCCACTTT. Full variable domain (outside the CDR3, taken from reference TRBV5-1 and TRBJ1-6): KAGVTQTPRYLIKTRGQQVTLSCSPISGHRSVSWYQQTPGQGLQFLFEYFSETQRNKGNFPGRFSGRQFSNSRSEMNVSTLELGDSALYLCASSLVGGEGSPLHFGNGTRLTVT.

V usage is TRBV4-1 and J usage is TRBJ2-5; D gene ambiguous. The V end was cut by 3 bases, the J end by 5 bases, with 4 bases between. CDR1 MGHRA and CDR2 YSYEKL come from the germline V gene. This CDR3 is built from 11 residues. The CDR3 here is CASSQMETQYF. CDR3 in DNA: TGCGCCAGCAGCCAGATGGAGACCCAGTACTTC.

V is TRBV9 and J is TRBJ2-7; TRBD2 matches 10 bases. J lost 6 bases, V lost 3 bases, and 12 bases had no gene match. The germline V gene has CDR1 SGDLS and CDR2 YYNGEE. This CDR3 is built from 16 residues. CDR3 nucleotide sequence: TGTGCCAGCAGCGCGATGCCCGGGACTAGCGTGTTCGAGCAGTACTTC. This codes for CASSAMPGTSVFEQYF. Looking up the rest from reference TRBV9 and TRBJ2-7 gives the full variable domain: DSGVTQTPKHLITATGQRVTLRCSPRSGDLSVYWYQQSLDQGLQFLIQYYNGEERAKGNILERFSAQQFPDLHSELNLSSLELGDSALYFCASSAMPGTSVFEQYFGPGTRLTVT.

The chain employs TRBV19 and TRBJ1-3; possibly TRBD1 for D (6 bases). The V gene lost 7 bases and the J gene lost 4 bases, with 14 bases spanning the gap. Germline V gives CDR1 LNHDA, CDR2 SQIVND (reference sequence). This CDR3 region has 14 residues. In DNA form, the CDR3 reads TGTGCCAGTACCAAACTTGGACAGGGAAACACCATATATTTT. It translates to CASTKLGQGNTIYF.

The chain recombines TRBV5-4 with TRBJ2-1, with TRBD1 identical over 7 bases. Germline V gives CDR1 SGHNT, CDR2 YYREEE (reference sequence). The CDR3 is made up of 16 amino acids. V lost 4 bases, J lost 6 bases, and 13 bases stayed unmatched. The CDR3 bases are TGTGCCAGCAGCCCCTCGGTGGGACAGCAACCCAATGAGCAGTTCTTC. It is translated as CASSPSVGQQPNEQFF.